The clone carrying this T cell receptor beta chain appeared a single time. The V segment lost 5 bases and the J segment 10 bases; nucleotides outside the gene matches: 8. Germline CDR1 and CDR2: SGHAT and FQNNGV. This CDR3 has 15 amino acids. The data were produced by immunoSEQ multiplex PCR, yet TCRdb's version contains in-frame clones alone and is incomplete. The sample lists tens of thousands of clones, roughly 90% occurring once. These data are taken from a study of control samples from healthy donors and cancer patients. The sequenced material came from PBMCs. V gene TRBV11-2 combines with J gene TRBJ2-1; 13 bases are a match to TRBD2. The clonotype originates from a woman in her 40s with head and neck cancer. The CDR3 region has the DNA TGTGCCAGCAGCCGTATTCCGGGACTAGCGGGAGAGCAGTTCTTC. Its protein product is CASSRIPGLAGEQFF. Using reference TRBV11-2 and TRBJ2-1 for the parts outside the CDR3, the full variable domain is EAGVAQSPRYKIIEKRQSVAFWCNPISGHATLYWYQQILGQGPKLLIQFQNNGVVDDSQLPKDRFSAERLKGVDSTLKIQPAKLEDSAVYLCASSRIPGLAGEQFFGPGTRLTVL.